The 5 T cell receptor beta chains below come from one sample, sequenced in a study of blood T cell repertoires in COVID-19 (dated by TCRdb to 2020 to 2021). Library preparation employed the immunoSEQ multiplex PCR assay. Here the immuneACCESS table is served through TCRdb, limited to in-frame sequences with V and J called. Missing clones are a known gap in these copies; in checked studies unresolved V genes cover under half, and the rest lacks a known reason. The sample contains roughly 410,000 clones, over 75% of them found a single time. The ten largest make up 2.3% of the sample. The sequenced sample was peripheral blood. The source of these receptors is a woman aged 55-69 years with COVID-19, enrolled during active disease.

This sequence joins TRBV28 and TRBJ1-5; 7 bases match TRBD1. Germline trimming cut 6 bases from V and 3 bases from J; bases unmatched to any gene: 8. CDR1 is MDHEN and CDR2 is SYDVKM in the germline V gene. The CDR3 contains 15 residues. The DNA for the CDR3 is TGTGCCAGCAGACGACAGGGCAGTCACAATCAGCCCCAGCATTTT. Protein product: CASRRQGSHNQPQHF.

The V and J genes are TRBV27 and TRBJ2-3; TRBD2 matches at 11 bases. The CDR3 has 15 amino acids. CDR1 is MNHEY and CDR2 is SMNVEV in the germline V gene (reference sequence). The trim removed 6 bases at V and 5 bases at J, leaving 7 bases unmatched. CDR3 amino acids: CASSFGLAGLDTQYF. CDR3 DNA: TGTGCCAGCAGCTTTGGACTAGCGGGTCTAGATACGCAGTATTTT.

The chain combines TRBV7-6 with TRBJ2-2; D may be TRBD1 (6 bases). The CDR3 has 15 residues. Germline V gene data show CDR1 as SGHVS and CDR2 as FNYEAQ. Trimming cost V 2 bases and J 3 bases, with 10 bases left between them. The chain's CDR3 is CASSLSNRDTGELFF. CDR3 DNA sequence: TGTGCCAGCAGCTTATCGAACAGGGACACCGGGGAGCTGTTTTTT.

This clone was detected only a few times. The rearrangement uses TRBV14 and TRBJ2-1; 9 bases are shared with TRBD1. With 1 base clipped from V and 9 bases from J, the junction kept 25 bases outside the gene matches. Germline CDR1 is SGHDN and CDR2 is FVKESK. The length of the CDR3 is 21 residues. Written as DNA, the CDR3 is TGTGCCAGCAGCCAAGCACGTACGTCCGGGACAGGGAGAAACAGGTCCCCTGAGCAGTTCTTC. Translating it yields CASSQARTSGTGRNRSPEQFF.

This clone was found a few times. This CDR3 reads CASSLSQGRYGYTF. The DNA of the CDR3 is TGTGCCAGCAGTTTATCACAGGGGAGGTATGGCTACACCTTC. The rearrangement joins TRBV27 to TRBJ1-2; 7 nucleotides align to TRBD1. This CDR3 has 14 residues. Losses at the gene ends were 0 bases for V and 5 bases for J; bases not matched to a gene: 3. Germline V lookup: CDR1 MNHEY, CDR2 SMNVEV (reference sequence).